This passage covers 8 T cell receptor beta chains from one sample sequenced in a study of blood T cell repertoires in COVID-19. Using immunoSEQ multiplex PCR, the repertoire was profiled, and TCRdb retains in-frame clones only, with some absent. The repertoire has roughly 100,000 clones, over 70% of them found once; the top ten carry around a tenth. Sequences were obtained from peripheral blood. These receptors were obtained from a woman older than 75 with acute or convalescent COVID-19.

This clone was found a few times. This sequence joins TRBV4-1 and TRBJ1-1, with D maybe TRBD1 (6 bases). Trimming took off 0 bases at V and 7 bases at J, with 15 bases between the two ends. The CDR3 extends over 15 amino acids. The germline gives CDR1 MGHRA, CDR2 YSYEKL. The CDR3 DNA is TGCGCCAGCAGCCAAGAAAGGACAGTCAACGTTGAAGCTTTCTTT. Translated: CASSQERTVNVEAFF.

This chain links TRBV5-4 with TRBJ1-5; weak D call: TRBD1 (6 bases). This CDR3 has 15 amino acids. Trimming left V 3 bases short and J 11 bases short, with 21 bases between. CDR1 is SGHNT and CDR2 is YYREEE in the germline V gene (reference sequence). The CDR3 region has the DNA TGTGCCAGCAGCTCGGACCTGGACAGTGGCAGGGCCCAGCATTTT. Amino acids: CASSSDLDSGRAQHF.

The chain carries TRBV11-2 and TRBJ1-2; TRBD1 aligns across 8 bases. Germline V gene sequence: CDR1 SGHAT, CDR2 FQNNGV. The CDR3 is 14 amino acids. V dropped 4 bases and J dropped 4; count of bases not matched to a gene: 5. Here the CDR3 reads CASSSQGVGYGYTF. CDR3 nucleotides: TGTGCCAGCAGCTCACAGGGGGTGGGCTATGGCTACACCTTC.

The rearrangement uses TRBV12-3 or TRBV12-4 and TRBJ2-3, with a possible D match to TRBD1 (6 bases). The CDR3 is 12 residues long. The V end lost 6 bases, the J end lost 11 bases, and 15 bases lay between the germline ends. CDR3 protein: CASSGNRVGQYF. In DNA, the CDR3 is TGTGCCAGCAGCGGTAACAGGGTAGGGCAGTATTTT.

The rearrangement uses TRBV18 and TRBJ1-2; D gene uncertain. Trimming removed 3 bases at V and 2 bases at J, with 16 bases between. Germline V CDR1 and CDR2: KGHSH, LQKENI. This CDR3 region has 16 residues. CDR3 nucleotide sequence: TGTGCCAGCTCACCGCGGGTCGCCGAAGCGAACTATGGCTACACCTTC. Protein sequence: CASSPRVAEANYGYTF.

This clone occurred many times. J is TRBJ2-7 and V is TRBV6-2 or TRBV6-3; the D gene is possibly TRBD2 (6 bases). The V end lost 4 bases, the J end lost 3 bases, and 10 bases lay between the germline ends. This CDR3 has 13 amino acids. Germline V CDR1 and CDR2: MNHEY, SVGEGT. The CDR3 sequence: CASSWEDFYEQYF. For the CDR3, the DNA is TGTGCCAGCAGTTGGGAGGACTTCTACGAGCAGTACTTC.

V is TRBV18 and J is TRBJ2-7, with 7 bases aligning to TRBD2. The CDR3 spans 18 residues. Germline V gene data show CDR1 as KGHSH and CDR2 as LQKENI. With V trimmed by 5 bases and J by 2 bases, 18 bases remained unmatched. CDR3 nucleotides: TGTGCCAGCTCATCCCCGAGAGGGGACTATTCGAAGGCCTACGAGCAGTACTTC. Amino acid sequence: CASSSPRGDYSKAYEQYF. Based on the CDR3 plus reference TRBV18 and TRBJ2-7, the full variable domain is NAGVMQNPRHLVRRRGQEARLRCSPMKGHSHVYWYRQLPEEGLKFMVYLQKENIIDESGMPKERFSAEFPKEGPSILRIQQVVRGDSAAYFCASSSPRGDYSKAYEQYFGPGTRLTVT.

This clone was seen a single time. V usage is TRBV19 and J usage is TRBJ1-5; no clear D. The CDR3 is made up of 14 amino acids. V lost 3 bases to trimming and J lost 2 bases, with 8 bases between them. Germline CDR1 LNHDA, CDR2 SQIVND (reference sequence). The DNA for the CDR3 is TGTGCCAGTAGTATTAACGGGGGCAATCAGCCCCAGCATTTT. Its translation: CASSINGGNQPQHF.